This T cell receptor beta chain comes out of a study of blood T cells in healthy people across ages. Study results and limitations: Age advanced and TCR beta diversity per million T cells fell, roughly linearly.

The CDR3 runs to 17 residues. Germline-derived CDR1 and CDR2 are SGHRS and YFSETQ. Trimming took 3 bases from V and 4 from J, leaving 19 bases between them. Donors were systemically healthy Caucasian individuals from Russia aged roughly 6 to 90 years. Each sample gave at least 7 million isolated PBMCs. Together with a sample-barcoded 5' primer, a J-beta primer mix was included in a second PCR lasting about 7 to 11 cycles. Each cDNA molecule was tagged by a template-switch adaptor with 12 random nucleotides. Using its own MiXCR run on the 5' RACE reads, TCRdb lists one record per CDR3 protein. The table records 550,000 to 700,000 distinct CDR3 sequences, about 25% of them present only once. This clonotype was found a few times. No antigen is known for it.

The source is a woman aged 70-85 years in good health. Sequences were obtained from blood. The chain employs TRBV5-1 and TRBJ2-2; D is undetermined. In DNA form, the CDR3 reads TGCGCCAGCAGCTCCGGGTTTGGGCAGAGGAGCACCGGGGAGCTGTTTTTT. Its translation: CASSSGFGQRSTGELFF.